This T cell receptor beta chain was found in a study of radiotherapy plus CTLA-4 blockade in lung cancer. Whole-study context: Among enrolled patients, less than 20% responded and more than 25% achieved disease control.

A word on this clone: Its antigen is unknown.

It was focal radiation plus CTLA-4 blockade with ipilimumab that patients with chemo-refractory metastatic non-small-cell lung cancer received. Only in-frame clones appear in the TCRdb table, and some are missing; sequencing was by immunoSEQ multiplex PCR. Seen here are about 80,000 clones, more than 60% observed once, and the top ten hold roughly 22%. Points from the study as a whole: Reported findings show early blood T cell clone dynamics, with interferon-beta, best predicted response. Some TCR clones had been derived from tumors. These clones expanded in peripheral blood after radiotherapy plus ipilimumab.

V lost 6 bases, J lost 3 bases, and 6 bases stayed unmatched. CDR1 and CDR2 (germline): KGHSH, LQKENI. CDR3 length: 15 amino acids. Sequencing used peripheral blood, obtained from a patient treated with radiotherapy plus ipilimumab. This sequence joins TRBV18 and TRBJ1-5; 9 bases are a match to TRBD1. The receptor was derived from a human donor with non-small cell lung cancer whose response to radiotherapy plus ipilimumab could not be evaluated. Some clones in this sample may be carry-over from other donors' samples. The chain's CDR3 is CASSLQGAANQPQHF. For the CDR3, the DNA is TGTGCCAGCTCCCTACAGGGGGCGGCCAATCAGCCCCAGCATTTT.